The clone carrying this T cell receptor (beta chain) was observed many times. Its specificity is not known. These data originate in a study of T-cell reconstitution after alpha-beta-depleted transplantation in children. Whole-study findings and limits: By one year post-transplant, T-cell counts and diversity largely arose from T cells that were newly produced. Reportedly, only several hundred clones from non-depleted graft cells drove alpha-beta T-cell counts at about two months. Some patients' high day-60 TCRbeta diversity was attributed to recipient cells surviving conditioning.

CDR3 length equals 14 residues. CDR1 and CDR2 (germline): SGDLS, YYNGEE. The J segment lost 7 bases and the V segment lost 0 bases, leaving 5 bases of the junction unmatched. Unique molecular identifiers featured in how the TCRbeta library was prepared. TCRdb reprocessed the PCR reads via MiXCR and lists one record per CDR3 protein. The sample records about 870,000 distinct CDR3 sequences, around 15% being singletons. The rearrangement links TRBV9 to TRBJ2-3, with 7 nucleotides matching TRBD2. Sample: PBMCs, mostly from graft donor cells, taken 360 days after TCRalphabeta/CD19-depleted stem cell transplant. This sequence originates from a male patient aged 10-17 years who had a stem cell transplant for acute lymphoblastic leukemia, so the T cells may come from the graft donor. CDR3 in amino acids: CASSVGSGWNTQYF. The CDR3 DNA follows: TGTGCCAGCAGCGTAGGTAGCGGGTGGAATACGCAGTATTTT.